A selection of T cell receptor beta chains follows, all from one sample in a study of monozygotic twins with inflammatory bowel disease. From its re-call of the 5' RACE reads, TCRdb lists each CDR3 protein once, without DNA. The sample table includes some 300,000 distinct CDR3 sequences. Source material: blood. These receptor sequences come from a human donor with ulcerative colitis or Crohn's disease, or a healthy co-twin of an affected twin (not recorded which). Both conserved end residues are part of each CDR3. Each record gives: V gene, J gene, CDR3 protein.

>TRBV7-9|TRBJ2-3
CASSLSVNSSYTQYF
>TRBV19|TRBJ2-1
CASTKLAGDLNEQFF
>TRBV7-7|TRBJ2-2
CASSVRGPGSTGELFF
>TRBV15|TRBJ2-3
CATAGPENTDTQYF
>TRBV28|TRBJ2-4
CASRRTSNWDSNIQYF
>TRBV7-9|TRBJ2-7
CAGLYGGEQYF
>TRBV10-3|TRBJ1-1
CAISDQQNTEAFF
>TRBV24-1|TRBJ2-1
CATSERVNEQFF
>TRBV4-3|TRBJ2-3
CASSDSGTGRTDTQYF
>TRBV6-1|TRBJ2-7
CASKTGQGTGEQYF
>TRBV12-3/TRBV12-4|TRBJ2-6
CASSLRGAGANVLTF
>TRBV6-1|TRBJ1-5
CASSELLWGPQPQHF
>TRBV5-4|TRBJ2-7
CASSGGQGDEQYF
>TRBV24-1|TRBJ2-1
CATSGRQANEQFF
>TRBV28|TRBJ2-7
CASSLNSDRATYEQYF
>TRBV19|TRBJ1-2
CASNINTGGYTF
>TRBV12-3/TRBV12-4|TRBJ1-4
CASSLQGQKLFF
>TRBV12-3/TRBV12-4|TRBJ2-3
CASSPGQGTSDTQYF
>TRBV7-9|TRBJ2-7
CASSFGNRLANEQYF
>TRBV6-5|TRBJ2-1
CASSYSRWSSYNEQFF
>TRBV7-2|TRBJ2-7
CASSLTRQGFYEQYF
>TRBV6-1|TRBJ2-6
CASTERGRGANVLTF
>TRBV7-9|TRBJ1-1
CASSKPGRQNTEAFF
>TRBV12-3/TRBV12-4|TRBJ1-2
CASRNRAGYGYTF
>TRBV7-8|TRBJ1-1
CASSLERGFGAFF